This entry lists 10 T cell receptor beta chains sequenced from one sample in a study of T cell clonotyping in hematopoietic cell transplantation. Method: immunoSEQ multiplex PCR; TCRdb's copy keeps in-frame clones and lacks some. The repertoire holds 30,000 to 45,000 clones, with 88% as singletons. Sample: peripheral blood mononuclear cells. The receptor source for this set is a woman aged 40 to 49 in good health. Some clones in this sample may be carry-over from other donors' samples.

V usage is TRBV9 and J usage is TRBJ2-7; possibly TRBD1 or TRBD2 for D (6 bases each). Germline CDR1 and CDR2: SGDLS and YYNGEE. CDR3 length equals 15 residues. The V end was cut by 2 bases, the J end by 3 bases, with 15 bases between. The chain's CDR3 is CASSVEGGTHYEQYF. CDR3 DNA sequence: TGTGCCAGCAGCGTGGAAGGGGGGACCCACTACGAGCAGTACTTC.

V gene TRBV7-8 combines with J gene TRBJ1-5; D is perhaps TRBD1 (6 bases). Looked up from germline, CDR1 is SGHVS and CDR2 is FQNEAQ. The CDR3 runs to 14 residues. V gave up 2 bases and J gave up 7 bases, with 12 bases separating them. The CDR3 spells CASSLSRGRQPQHF. The DNA of the CDR3 is TGTGCCAGCAGCTTAAGTCGGGGGCGACAGCCCCAGCATTTT.

The CDR3 region has the DNA TGTGCCAGCACTGAACTATCACTCTTAGATACGCAGTATTTT. As protein: CASTELSLLDTQYF. The chain is built from TRBV7-9 and TRBJ2-3; D is unclear. V was clipped by 7 bases and J by 5 bases, with 16 bases between them. CDR1 SEHNR and CDR2 FQNEAQ come from the germline V gene (reference sequence). The CDR3 consists of 14 residues. Looking up the rest from reference TRBV7-9 and TRBJ2-3 gives the full variable domain: DTGVSQNPRHKITKRGQNVTFRCDPISEHNRLYWYRQTLGQGPEFLTYFQNEAQLEKSRLLSDRFSAERPKGSFSTLEIQRTEQGDSAMYLCASTELSLLDTQYFGPGTRLTVL.

The chain links TRBV5-1 to TRBJ1-4; D is undetermined. The V gene's germline CDR1 is SGHRS and CDR2 YFSETQ. The CDR3 has 17 amino acids. Trimming pared 2 bases from V and 0 bases from J, leaving 14 bases between. This CDR3 reads CASSFTSGDSTNEKLFF. CDR3 coding DNA: TGCGCCAGCAGCTTCACATCCGGCGATTCAACTAATGAAAAACTGTTTTTT.

The genes are TRBV6-6 and TRBJ1-2; 7 bases map to TRBD1. The CDR3 runs 13 residues. With 2 bases clipped from V and 3 bases from J, the junction kept 0 bases outside the gene matches. Per the germline V gene, CDR1 is MNHNY and CDR2 is SVGAGI (reference sequence). The CDR3 DNA reads TGTGCCAGCAGTTACGGACAGGACTATGGCTACACCTTC. This sequence encodes CASSYGQDYGYTF.

Regarding this clone: An end of the junction differs from the germline gene, which may be a read error. The chain is built from TRBV6-1 and TRBJ2-7; D gene unclear. CDR1 MNHNS and CDR2 SASEGT come from the germline V gene. This CDR3 is built from 13 residues. CDR3 sequence: CASREDTFYEQYF. For the CDR3, the DNA is TGTGCCAGCAGGGAAGACACTTTCTACGAGCAGTACTTC.

The chain couples TRBV29-1 to TRBJ1-5; D is uncertain. CDR3 length: 15 residues. V was cut by 4 bases and J by 4 bases, with 17 bases left in between. CDR1 and CDR2 from the germline V gene are SQVTM and ANQGSEA. CDR3 coding DNA: TGCAGCGTTGCGGACGGACTCCTTGGAAATCAGCCCCAGCATTTT. Translation: CSVADGLLGNQPQHF.

This chain joins TRBV28 and TRBJ1-4, with D perhaps TRBD1 (6 bases). Between the trimmed V and J ends, which lost 5 bases and 7 bases, there was a span of 23 bases. Per germline, CDR1 MDHEN and CDR2 SYDVKM. CDR3 length: 17 residues. CDR3 sequence (DNA): TGTGCCAGCAGTCCTTCAGGGGCCGGATGGGTTAGTGAAAAACTGTTTTTT. This codes for CASSPSGAGWVSEKLFF.

The DNA for the CDR3 is TGTGCCAGCACTGTAGGGGGGGGCACTAATGAAAAACTGTTTTTT. Amino acids: CASTVGGGTNEKLFF. J is TRBJ1-4 and V is TRBV28, with D possibly being TRBD1 (6 bases). Trimming shortened V by 7 bases and J by 2 bases, and 14 bases separated the two germline ends. CDR1 and CDR2 (germline): MDHEN, SYDVKM. This CDR3 is 15 amino acids long.

This rearrangement joins TRBV11-2 to TRBJ2-7, with D maybe TRBD2 (5 bases). V was cut by 5 bases and J by 3 bases, with 14 bases left in between. This CDR3 is 14 amino acids long. Per germline, CDR1 SGHAT and CDR2 FQNNGV. CDR3 sequence: CASSLSHRDYEQYF. The CDR3 DNA reads TGTGCCAGCAGCCTCTCTCACCGGGACTACGAGCAGTACTTC. The full variable domain, rest sourced from reference TRBV11-2 and TRBJ2-7, is EAGVAQSPRYKIIEKRQSVAFWCNPISGHATLYWYQQILGQGPKLLIQFQNNGVVDDSQLPKDRFSAERLKGVDSTLKIQPAKLEDSAVYLCASSLSHRDYEQYFGPGTRLTVT.